This entry lists 32 T cell receptor beta chains sequenced from one sample in a study of shared clonotypes between healthy human individuals. TCRdb keeps only in-frame clones here, not all; method: immunoSEQ multiplex PCR. In the table there are more than 1.2 million clones, about 98.5% of which are singletons. Sequencing was performed on naive CD4+ T cells sorted from blood. The subset: CD45RA+ positively selected. These receptors originate from a man in his thirties or forties in good health.

This sequence joins TRBV10-3 and TRBJ2-2; 9 nucleotides align to TRBD1. Germline V gene sequence: CDR1 ENHRY, CDR2 SYGVKD. CDR3 size: 16 residues. The V segment lost 7 bases and the J segment 5 bases; nucleotides outside the gene matches: 11. CDR3 residues: CAITPGRTGDTGELFF. CDR3 bases: TGTGCCATCACCCCCGGACGGACAGGGGATACCGGGGAGCTGTTTTTT.

J is TRBJ2-7 and V is TRBV5-4; no reliable D call. This CDR3 is 13 amino acids long. CDR1 is SGHNT and CDR2 is YYREEE in the germline V gene (reference sequence). Deletions cut 4 bases from V and 3 bases from J, with 11 bases between. CDR3 loop: CASSRPPNYEQYF. The CDR3 region has the DNA TGTGCCAGCAGCCGGCCACCCAACTACGAGCAGTACTTC.

The V and J genes are TRBV9 and TRBJ2-7; D is uncertain. The ends were cut back, 0 bases at V and 5 bases at J, with 12 bases in the middle. CDR3 length: 14 amino acids. The germline gives CDR1 SGDLS, CDR2 YYNGEE. The CDR3: CASSVEPVNNEQYF. CDR3 coding DNA: TGTGCCAGCAGCGTAGAACCGGTTAACAACGAGCAGTACTTC.

A note on this clone: A junction boundary mismatches the germline segment, possibly from a read error. This rearrangement joins TRBV7-7 to TRBJ2-1; the D gene is possibly TRBD1 (6 bases). The CDR3 sequence is 16 residues long. The germline gives CDR1 SSHAT, CDR2 FNYEAQ (reference sequence). CDR3 DNA: TGTGCTAGCAGCCCCATCGGACAGCTAGTTGTCAATGAGCAGTTCTTC. It encodes CASSPIGQLVVNEQFF.

About this clone: Other DNA variants within this sample encode the same CDR3. The chain uses TRBV5-1 and TRBJ2-5; either TRBD1 or TRBD2 may fit D (5 bases each). The CDR3 runs 14 residues. V dropped 4 bases and J dropped 2 bases, with 12 bases sitting between them. Per germline, CDR1 SGHRS and CDR2 YFSETQ. The CDR3 coding sequence is TGCGCCAGCAGCACCGGGACCCGTCAAGAGACCCAGTACTTC. Its translation is CASSTGTRQETQYF.

The chain joins TRBV30 to TRBJ1-2; 9 bases agree with TRBD1. The CDR3 has 12 amino acids. Germline loops: CDR1 GTSNPN, CDR2 SVGIG (reference sequence). V dropped 4 bases and J dropped 4; count of bases not matched to a gene: 1. DNA of the CDR3: TGTGCCTGGACGACAGGGGGCTATGGCTACACCTTC. It specifies CAWTTGGYGYTF.

The rearrangement links TRBV5-1 to TRBJ2-1; 10 nucleotides match TRBD2. Germline loops: CDR1 SGHRS, CDR2 YFSETQ. Losses at the gene ends were 1 base for V and 10 bases for J; bases not matched to a gene: 8. The CDR3 has 15 residues. In nucleotides, the CDR3 is TGCGCCAGCAGCTTGCTCGCGACTAGCGGGTCGGAGCAGTTCTTC. Protein: CASSLLATSGSEQFF.

The genes are TRBV13 and TRBJ2-7; tentative D call: TRBD2 (6 bases). There are 20 residues in the CDR3. Germline values: CDR1 PRHDT, CDR2 FYEKMQ (reference sequence). V was shortened by 4 bases and J by 4 bases, with 32 bases between the two germline ends. The CDR3 DNA is TGTGCCAGCAGCTCTGCCCTGTTGTGGGACGAAGCCGGCGGGACGTACGAGCAGTACTTC. This gives the protein CASSSALLWDEAGGTYEQYF.

The rearrangement joins TRBV5-6 to TRBJ2-7; no clear D. V was cut by 1 base and J by 0 bases, with 14 bases left in between. Germline CDR1 reads SGHDT; CDR2 reads YYEEEE. The CDR3 sequence is 16 residues long. The CDR3 DNA reads as TGTGCCAGCAGCTTGACGCGCAGGCTGAGCTCCTACGAGCAGTACTTC. Encoded protein: CASSLTRRLSSYEQYF.

This chain uses TRBV7-9 with TRBJ2-7; D tentatively reads TRBD1 or TRBD2 (5 bases each). This CDR3 has 14 residues. Germline values: CDR1 SEHNR, CDR2 FQNEAQ (reference sequence). V lost 8 bases and J lost 6, with 20 bases in between. CDR3 DNA: TGTGCCAGCGACTCGCATTGGGGGAGCAGCGAGCAGTACTTC. It codes for CASDSHWGSSEQYF.

This clone was seen just once. The chain joins TRBV9 to TRBJ2-7; D uncertain. Germline V lookup: CDR1 SGDLS, CDR2 YYNGEE. The CDR3 is 14 amino acids. V gave up 2 bases and J gave up 2 bases, with 11 bases separating them. The CDR3 nucleotides are TGTGCCAGCAGCGTCTACGGGTTTCCCTACGAGCAGTACTTC. Translating gives CASSVYGFPYEQYF.

This CDR3 is CASSYFEGGETQYF. CDR3 bases: TGTGCCAGCAGTTACTTCGAGGGCGGGGAGACCCAGTACTTC. The V and J genes are TRBV6-5 and TRBJ2-5, with D perhaps matching TRBD2 (5 bases). This CDR3 is 14 amino acids long. Trimming pared 1 base from V and 5 bases from J, leaving 11 bases between. CDR1 is MNHEY, CDR2 SVGAGI, per germline.

The rearrangement joins TRBV5-1 to TRBJ2-5, with TRBD2 matching over 9 bases. The CDR3 runs to 14 residues. V trimming: 9 bases; J trimming: 4 bases; junction bases outside the gene matches: 10. The germline CDR1 and CDR2 sequences are SGHRS and YFSETQ. In DNA form, the CDR3 reads TGCGCCACCCCTGGGGCTAGCGGGACAGAGACCCAGTACTTC. Protein product: CATPGASGTETQYF.

The chain employs TRBV5-1 and TRBJ2-7; no firm D call. Trimming cost V 4 bases and J 5 bases, with 10 bases left between them. The CDR3 is 12 amino acids. Germline lookup yields CDR1 SGHRS and CDR2 YFSETQ. The CDR3 DNA follows: TGCGCCAGCAGCCTGGGGATGGACGAGCAGTACTTC. This gives the protein CASSLGMDEQYF.

CDR3: CASSIWEVAGANVLTF. CDR3 in DNA: TGTGCCAGTAGTATATGGGAAGTAGCTGGGGCCAACGTCCTGACTTTC. The chain has TRBV19 and TRBJ2-6; unclear D gene. V was cut by 2 bases and J by 2 bases, with 10 bases left in between. This CDR3 contains 16 residues. The germline gives CDR1 LNHDA, CDR2 SQIVND (reference sequence).

V usage is TRBV6-1 and J usage is TRBJ2-1, with TRBD2 identical over 8 bases. CDR1 is MNHNS, CDR2 SASEGT, per germline. The length of the CDR3 is 17 residues. V was clipped by 0 bases and J by 4 bases; unmatched bases: 8. CDR3 in amino acids: CASSEALMPSGYNEQFF. CDR3 DNA: TGTGCCAGCAGTGAAGCTTTAATGCCTAGCGGGTACAATGAGCAGTTCTTC.

The chain links TRBV11-2 to TRBJ2-7, with no clear D. This CDR3 is built from 16 residues. The V gene lost 4 bases and the J gene lost 4 bases, with 20 bases spanning the gap. Germline loops: CDR1 SGHAT, CDR2 FQNNGV. The CDR3 region is CASSSISGRMQYEQYF. The CDR3 DNA is TGTGCCAGCAGCTCCATATCAGGACGGATGCAATACGAGCAGTACTTC.

This clone was seen only once. The chain carries TRBV5-1 and TRBJ1-2, with 8 nucleotides matching TRBD1. The germline V gene encodes CDR1 SGHRS and CDR2 YFSETQ. There are 14 residues in the CDR3. The J segment lost 7 bases and the V segment lost 3 bases, leaving 8 bases of the junction unmatched. The CDR3 bases are TGCGCCAGCAGCTCAATCCAGGGGGCGGGTGGCTACACCTTC. This codes for CASSSIQGAGGYTF.

In its sample, this clone was seen once. The gene calls are TRBV4-3 and TRBJ2-1; TRBD2 matches at 7 bases. The CDR3 runs to 17 residues. Per the germline V gene, CDR1 is LGHNA and CDR2 is YSLEER. V gave up 4 bases and J gave up 0 bases; unmatched junction bases: 9. DNA for the CDR3: TGCGCCAGCAGCCCCAGCCTACGCGGGAGCTCCTACAATGAGCAGTTCTTC. Amino acids: CASSPSLRGSSYNEQFF.

This chain links TRBV14 with TRBJ2-1; 7 positions match TRBD1. The length of the CDR3 is 13 residues. V was pared by 4 bases and J by 6 bases, with 3 bases of the junction left unmatched. Germline loops: CDR1 SGHDN, CDR2 FVKESK. DNA of the CDR3: TGTGCCAGCAGCCTTGACAGGGTCAATGAGCAGTTCTTC. Its translation is CASSLDRVNEQFF.

V is TRBV28 and J is TRBJ2-1; 10 bases line up with TRBD2. V gave up 3 bases and J gave up 4 bases; unmatched junction bases: 3. Germline V gene lookup returns CDR1 MDHEN and CDR2 SYDVKM. This CDR3 spans 15 amino acids. The CDR3 protein is CASSFWTSGYNEQFF. The CDR3 DNA reads TGTGCCAGCAGTTTTTGGACTAGCGGTTACAATGAGCAGTTCTTC.

The rearrangement uses TRBV7-6 and TRBJ2-3; D unresolved. CDR1 SGHVS and CDR2 FNYEAQ come from the germline V gene. This CDR3 is built from 12 residues. V lost 5 bases, J lost 5 bases, and 8 bases lay in between. As DNA, the CDR3 is TGTGCCAGCAGCCCCTTGGGAGATACGCAGTATTTT. This translates into CASSPLGDTQYF. Filled out from reference TRBV7-6 and TRBJ2-3, the complete variable domain reads GAGVSQSPRYKVTKRGQDVALRCDPISGHVSLYWYRQALGQGPEFLTYFNYEAQQDKSGLPNDRFSAERPEGSISTLTIQRTEQRDSAMYRCASSPLGDTQYFGPGTRLTVL.

The V and J genes are TRBV9 and TRBJ2-2; 10 bases are a match to TRBD2. Per the germline V gene, CDR1 is SGDLS and CDR2 is YYNGEE. The junction had 3 bases not matched to a gene; V was cut back by 0 bases and J by 4 bases. CDR3 size: 16 residues. CDR3 in DNA: TGTGCCAGCAGCGTAGGGGCTAGCGGGAGCACCGGGGAGCTGTTTTTT. Its protein is CASSVGASGSTGELFF. Filled out from reference TRBV9 and TRBJ2-2, the complete variable domain reads DSGVTQTPKHLITATGQRVTLRCSPRSGDLSVYWYQQSLDQGLQFLIQYYNGEERAKGNILERFSAQQFPDLHSELNLSSLELGDSALYFCASSVGASGSTGELFFGEGSRLTVL.

The rearrangement links TRBV5-4 to TRBJ2-7; possibly TRBD2 for D (6 bases). The CDR3 has 17 amino acids. From germline, CDR1 is SGHNT and CDR2 YYREEE (reference sequence). V was pared by 4 bases and J by 7 bases, with 27 bases between. CDR3 nucleotides: TGTGCCAGCAGCGGCCGGCGACTAGGTGATCCTGGTTGGGAGCAGTACTTC. Translating gives CASSGRRLGDPGWEQYF.

V and J are TRBV6-1 and TRBJ2-7; no firm D call. CDR3 length equals 12 residues. The V gene's germline CDR1 is MNHNS and CDR2 SASEGT. V was clipped by 2 bases and J by 4 bases, with 6 bases between them. In DNA, the CDR3 is TGTGCCAGCAGTGAATCCCAATACGAGCAGTACTTC. Its protein product is CASSESQYEQYF.

In this sample, this clone turned up once. The chain carries TRBV5-1 and TRBJ2-3; D might be TRBD2 (6 bases). The CDR3 covers 14 residues. Looked up from germline, CDR1 is SGHRS and CDR2 is YFSETQ. Trimming took 4 bases from V and 4 from J, leaving 13 bases between them. DNA of the CDR3: TGCGCCAGCAGCCCGAAGGGACTCGCAGATACGCAGTATTTT. Amino acids: CASSPKGLADTQYF. Looking up the rest from reference TRBV5-1 and TRBJ2-3 gives the full variable domain: KAGVTQTPRYLIKTRGQQVTLSCSPISGHRSVSWYQQTPGQGLQFLFEYFSETQRNKGNFPGRFSGRQFSNSRSEMNVSTLELGDSALYLCASSPKGLADTQYFGPGTRLTVL.

This rearrangement joins TRBV30 to TRBJ2-7, with 7 bases identical to TRBD1. The length of the CDR3 is 15 residues. Losses at the gene ends were 2 bases for V and 0 bases for J; bases not matched to a gene: 7. Germline CDR1 GTSNPN, CDR2 SVGIG (reference sequence). CDR3 nucleotides: TGTGCCTGGAGTCAAGGGACAGCTAGCTCCTACGAGCAGTACTTC. Encoded protein: CAWSQGTASSYEQYF.

This clone was seen once. This specimen includes other DNA sequences encoding the same CDR3. The chain couples TRBV18 to TRBJ2-7; the match to TRBD2 covers 7 bases. Germline-derived CDR1 and CDR2 are KGHSH and LQKENI. This CDR3 comprises 14 residues. Germline trimming cut 3 bases from V and 2 bases from J; bases unmatched to any gene: 4. The CDR3 sequence: CASSPGGLPYEQYF. DNA of the CDR3: TGTGCCAGCTCACCGGGAGGGCTCCCCTACGAGCAGTACTTC.

The chain uses TRBV5-1 and TRBJ1-1; D ambiguous. V was pared by 0 bases and J by 7 bases, with 13 bases between. The CDR3 is 14 amino acids. Per the germline V gene, CDR1 is SGHRS and CDR2 is YFSETQ. CDR3 DNA sequence: TGCGCCAGCAGCTTGGTCGGACGAGCGAATGAAGCTTTCTTT. Amino acids: CASSLVGRANEAFF.

This clone came up once. The CDR3 sequence is CASSIGRLWDSNQPQHF. The CDR3 DNA reads TGTGCCAGTAGTATAGGCCGGCTTTGGGATAGCAATCAGCCCCAGCATTTT. The chain is built from TRBV19 and TRBJ1-5; no firm D call. The V end was cut by 1 base, the J end by 0 bases, with 13 bases between. The CDR3 extends over 17 amino acids. The germline V gene has CDR1 LNHDA and CDR2 SQIVND (reference sequence).

The genes are TRBV19 and TRBJ2-7; D possibly corresponds to TRBD1 (6 bases). V was cut by 1 base and J by 1 base, with 11 bases left in between. This CDR3 is 15 amino acids long. Germline loops: CDR1 LNHDA, CDR2 SQIVND (reference sequence). In DNA form, the CDR3 reads TGTGCCAGTAGTATAGGCCAGGGGCAATCCTACGAGCAGTACTTC. It translates to CASSIGQGQSYEQYF.

The chain combines TRBV7-3 with TRBJ2-7; no reliable D call. The germline V gene has CDR1 SGHTA and CDR2 FQGTGA. There are 15 residues in the CDR3. The V and J ends lost 4 bases and 0 bases respectively, with 13 bases between them. Here the CDR3 reads CASSYPEDSSYEQYF. In DNA, the CDR3 is TGTGCCAGCAGCTACCCAGAGGATAGCTCCTACGAGCAGTACTTC. Full variable domain (missing parts from reference TRBV7-3 and TRBJ2-7): GAGVSQTPSNKVTEKGKYVELRCDPISGHTALYWYRQSLGQGPEFLIYFQGTGAADDSGLPNDRFFAVRPEGSVSTLKIQRTERGDSAVYLCASSYPEDSSYEQYFGPGTRLTVT.